This T cell receptor (beta chain) emerged from a study of CD8+ T cells in alopecia areata. Notes on the study in general: Normal scalp had lower clonality than lesional scalp, with alopecia totalis/universalis lesions showing this most strongly.

With respect to this clone: Antigen specificity is unknown.

RNA extraction was followed by reverse transcription into cDNA, which acted as the sequencing template. Method: immunoSEQ multiplex PCR; TCRdb's copy keeps in-frame clones and lacks some. The table records 150,000 to 200,000 clones, roughly 60% of them present only once. The CDR3 contains 15 residues. V shed 4 bases, J shed 4 bases, and the junction held 7 bases outside the gene matches. Germline CDR1 reads SGDLS; CDR2 reads YYNGEE. Treatment: oral pan-JAK inhibitor, 5-10 mg twice daily. The chain employs TRBV9 and TRBJ2-2, with 7 bases that match TRBD1. The receptor was isolated from a human donor with alopecia areata. The starting material was CD4+ T cells sorted from blood, obtained at week 24, from a patient treated with tofacitinib. The CDR3: CASSPRQGPTGELFF. The CDR3 DNA reads TGTGCCAGCAGCCCTAGACAGGGACCCACCGGGGAGCTGTTTTTT.